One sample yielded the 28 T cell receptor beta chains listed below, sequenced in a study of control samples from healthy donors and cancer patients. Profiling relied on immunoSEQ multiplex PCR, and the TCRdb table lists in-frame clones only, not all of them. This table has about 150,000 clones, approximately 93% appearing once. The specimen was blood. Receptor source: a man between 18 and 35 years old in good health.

The DNA of the CDR3 is TGTGCCAGCAGCTTGGAAGTTTCTGAAGCTTTCTTT. Translated: CASSLEVSEAFF. The chain combines TRBV5-8 with TRBJ1-1; D is unclear. CDR3 size: 12 residues. V lost 0 bases, J lost 6 bases, and 6 bases lay in between. Looked up from germline, CDR1 is SGHTS and CDR2 is YDEGEE.

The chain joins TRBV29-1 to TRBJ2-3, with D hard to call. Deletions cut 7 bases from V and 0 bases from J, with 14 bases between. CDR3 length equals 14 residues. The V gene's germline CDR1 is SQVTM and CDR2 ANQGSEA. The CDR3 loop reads CSDGPTPSTDTQYF. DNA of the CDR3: TGCAGCGACGGACCTACTCCCAGCACAGATACGCAGTATTTT.

CDR3: CARMMGQGMYGYTF. The CDR3 nucleotides are TGTGCCAGAATGATGGGACAGGGCATGTATGGCTACACCTTC. This chain links TRBV2 with TRBJ1-2, with 9 bases that match TRBD1. Germline V gene lookup returns CDR1 SNHLY and CDR2 FYNNEI. This CDR3 spans 14 amino acids. J gave up 5 bases and V 9 bases, and 10 bases lay outside the gene matches.

The CDR3 region is CASSINSRGAGYGYTF. CDR3 DNA sequence: TGTGCCAGTAGTATTAATTCGAGGGGGGCAGGCTATGGCTACACCTTC. The chain employs TRBV19 and TRBJ1-2; D perhaps matches TRBD1 (6 bases). Per germline, CDR1 LNHDA and CDR2 SQIVND (reference sequence). Trimming pared 3 bases from V and 4 bases from J, leaving 18 bases between. The CDR3 spans 16 residues.

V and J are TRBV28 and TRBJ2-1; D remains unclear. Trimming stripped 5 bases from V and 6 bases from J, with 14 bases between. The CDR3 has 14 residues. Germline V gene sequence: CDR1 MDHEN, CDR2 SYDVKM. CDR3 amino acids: CASSPYGSGNEQFF. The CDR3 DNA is TGTGCCAGCAGTCCGTATGGGTCGGGCAATGAGCAGTTCTTC.

CDR3 nucleotides: TGTGCCAGCAGTTTATCCGGAGACCTGTTGGGTACGCAGTATTTT. Residues: CASSLSGDLLGTQYF. V is TRBV28 and J is TRBJ2-3, with unresolved D. V was pared by 1 base and J by 8 bases, with 16 bases between. The CDR3 runs to 15 residues. Germline CDR1 and CDR2: MDHEN and SYDVKM.

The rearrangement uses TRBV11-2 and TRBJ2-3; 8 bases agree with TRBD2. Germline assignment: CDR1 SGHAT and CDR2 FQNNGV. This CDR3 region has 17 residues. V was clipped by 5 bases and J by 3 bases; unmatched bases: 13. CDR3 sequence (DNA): TGTGCCAGCAGCCTAAGAGGGGGGCCTAGCGGGACAGATACGCAGTATTTT. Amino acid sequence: CASSLRGGPSGTDTQYF.

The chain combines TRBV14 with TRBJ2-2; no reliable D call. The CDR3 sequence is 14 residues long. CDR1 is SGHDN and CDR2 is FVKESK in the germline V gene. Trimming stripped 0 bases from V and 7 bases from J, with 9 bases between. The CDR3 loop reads CASSQDISRGELFF. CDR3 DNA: TGTGCCAGCAGCCAAGATATCAGCCGCGGGGAGCTGTTTTTT.

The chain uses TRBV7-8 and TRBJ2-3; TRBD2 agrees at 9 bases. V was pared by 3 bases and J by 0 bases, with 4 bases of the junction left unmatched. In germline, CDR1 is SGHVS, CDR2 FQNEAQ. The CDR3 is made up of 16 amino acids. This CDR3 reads CASSLNSGSSTDTQYF. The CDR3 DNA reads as TGTGCCAGCAGCTTGAATAGCGGGAGTAGCACAGATACGCAGTATTTT.

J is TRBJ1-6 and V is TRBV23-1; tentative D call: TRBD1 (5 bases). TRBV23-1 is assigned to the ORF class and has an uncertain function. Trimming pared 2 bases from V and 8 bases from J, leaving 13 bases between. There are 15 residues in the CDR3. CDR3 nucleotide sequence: TGCGCCAGCAGTCAAAGGCAGGGCGGGGATTCACCCCTCCACTTT. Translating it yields CASSQRQGGDSPLHF.

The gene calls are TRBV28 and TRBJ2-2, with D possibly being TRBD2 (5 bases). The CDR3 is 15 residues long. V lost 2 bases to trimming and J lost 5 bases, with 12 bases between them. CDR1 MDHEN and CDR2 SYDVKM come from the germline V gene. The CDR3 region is CASSLVGLGTGELFF. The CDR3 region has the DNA TGTGCCAGCAGTTTAGTAGGACTTGGTACCGGGGAGCTGTTTTTT.

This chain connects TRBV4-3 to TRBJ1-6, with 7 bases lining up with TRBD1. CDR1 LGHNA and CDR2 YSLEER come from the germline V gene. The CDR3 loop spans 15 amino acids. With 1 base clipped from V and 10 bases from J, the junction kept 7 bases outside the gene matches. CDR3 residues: CASSQGVHRGSPLHF. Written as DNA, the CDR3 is TGCGCCAGCAGCCAAGGGGTACACAGGGGATCACCCCTCCACTTT.

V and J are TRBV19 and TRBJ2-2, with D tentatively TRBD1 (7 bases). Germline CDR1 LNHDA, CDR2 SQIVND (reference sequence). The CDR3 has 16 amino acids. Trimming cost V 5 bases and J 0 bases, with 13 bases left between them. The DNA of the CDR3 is TGTGCCAGTAGTCCGGCGGGACAGACGAACACCGGGGAGCTGTTTTTT. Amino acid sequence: CASSPAGQTNTGELFF. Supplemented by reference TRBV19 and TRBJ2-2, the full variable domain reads DGGITQSPKYLFRKEGQNVTLSCEQNLNHDAMYWYRQDPGQGLRLIYYSQIVNDFQKGDIAEGYSVSREKKESFPLTVTSAQKNPTAFYLCASSPAGQTNTGELFFGEGSRLTVL.

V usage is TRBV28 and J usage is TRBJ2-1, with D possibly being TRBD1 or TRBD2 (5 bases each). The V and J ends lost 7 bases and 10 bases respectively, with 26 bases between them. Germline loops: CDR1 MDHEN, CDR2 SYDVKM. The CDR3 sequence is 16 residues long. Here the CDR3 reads CASNPYRSRPGMEQFF. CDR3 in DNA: TGTGCCAGCAACCCCTACAGGAGCCGCCCGGGAATGGAGCAGTTCTTC.

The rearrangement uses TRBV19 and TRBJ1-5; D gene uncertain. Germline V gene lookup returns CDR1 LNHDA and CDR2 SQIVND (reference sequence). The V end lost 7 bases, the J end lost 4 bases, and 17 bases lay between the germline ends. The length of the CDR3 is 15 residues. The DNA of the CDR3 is TGTGCCAGTACCACTCGGTCCCTAGGGAATCAGCCCCAGCATTTT. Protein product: CASTTRSLGNQPQHF.

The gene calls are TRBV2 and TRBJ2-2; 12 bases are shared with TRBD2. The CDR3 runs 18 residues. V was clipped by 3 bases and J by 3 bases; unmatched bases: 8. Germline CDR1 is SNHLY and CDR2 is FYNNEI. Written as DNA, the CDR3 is TGTGCCAGCAGTGAGAAGACTCGGACTAGCGGGGACACCGGGGAGCTGTTTTTT. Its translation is CASSEKTRTSGDTGELFF.

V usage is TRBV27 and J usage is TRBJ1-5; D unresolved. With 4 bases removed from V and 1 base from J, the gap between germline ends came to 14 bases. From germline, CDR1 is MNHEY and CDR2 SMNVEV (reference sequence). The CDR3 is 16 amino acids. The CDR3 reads CASSSLARLSNQPQHF. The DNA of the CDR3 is TGTGCCAGCAGTTCCCTAGCCAGGTTGAGCAATCAGCCCCAGCATTTT.

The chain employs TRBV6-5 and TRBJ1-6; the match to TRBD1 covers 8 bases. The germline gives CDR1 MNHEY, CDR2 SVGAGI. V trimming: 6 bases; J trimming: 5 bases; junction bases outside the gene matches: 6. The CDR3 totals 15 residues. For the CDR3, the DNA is TGTGCCAGCAGCCTGGGACAGGAGCATAATTCACCCCTCCACTTT. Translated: CASSLGQEHNSPLHF.

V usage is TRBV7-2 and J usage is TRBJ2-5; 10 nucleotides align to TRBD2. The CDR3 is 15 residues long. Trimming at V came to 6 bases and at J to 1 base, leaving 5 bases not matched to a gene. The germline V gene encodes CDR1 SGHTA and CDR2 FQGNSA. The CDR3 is CASSIAGGPQETQYF. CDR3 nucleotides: TGTGCCAGCAGTATAGCGGGAGGACCCCAAGAGACCCAGTACTTC.

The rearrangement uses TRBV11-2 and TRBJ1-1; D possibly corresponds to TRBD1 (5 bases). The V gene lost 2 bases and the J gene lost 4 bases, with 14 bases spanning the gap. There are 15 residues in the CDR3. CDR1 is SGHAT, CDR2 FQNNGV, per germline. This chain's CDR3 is CASSLKAGRVTEAFF. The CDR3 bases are TGTGCCAGCAGCTTAAAAGCGGGGCGCGTCACTGAAGCTTTCTTT.

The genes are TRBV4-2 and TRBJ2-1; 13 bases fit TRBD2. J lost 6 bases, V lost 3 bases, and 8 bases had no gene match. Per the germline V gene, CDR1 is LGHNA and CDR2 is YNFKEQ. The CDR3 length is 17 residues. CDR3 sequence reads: CASSHPKGLAGSNEQFF. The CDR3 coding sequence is TGTGCCAGCAGCCACCCCAAGGGACTAGCGGGATCCAATGAGCAGTTCTTC.

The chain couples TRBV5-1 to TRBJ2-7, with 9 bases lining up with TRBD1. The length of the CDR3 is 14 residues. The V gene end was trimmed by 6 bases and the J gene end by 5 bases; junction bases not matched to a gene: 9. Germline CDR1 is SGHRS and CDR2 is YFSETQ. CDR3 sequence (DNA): TGCGCCAGCACGTTACAGGGGGCGAGGAACGAGCAGTACTTC. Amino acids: CASTLQGARNEQYF.

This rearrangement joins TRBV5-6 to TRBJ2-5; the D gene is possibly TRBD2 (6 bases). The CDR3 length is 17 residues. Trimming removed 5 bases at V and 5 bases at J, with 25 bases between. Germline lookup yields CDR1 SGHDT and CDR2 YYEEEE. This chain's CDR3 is CASSSDTEPPRGETQYF. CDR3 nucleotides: TGTGCCAGCAGTTCCGATACAGAGCCTCCGCGGGGCGAGACCCAGTACTTC.

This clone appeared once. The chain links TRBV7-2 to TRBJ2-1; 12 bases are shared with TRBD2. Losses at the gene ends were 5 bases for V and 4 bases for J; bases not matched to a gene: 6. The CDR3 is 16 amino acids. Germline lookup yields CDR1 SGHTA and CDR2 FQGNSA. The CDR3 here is CASSNGTSGRYNEQFF. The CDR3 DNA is TGTGCCAGCAGCAACGGGACTAGCGGGCGGTACAATGAGCAGTTCTTC.

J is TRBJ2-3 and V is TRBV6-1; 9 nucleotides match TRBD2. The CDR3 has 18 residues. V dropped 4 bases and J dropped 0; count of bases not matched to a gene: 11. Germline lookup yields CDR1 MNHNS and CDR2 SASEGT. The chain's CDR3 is CASSVGTMAGGSTDTQYF. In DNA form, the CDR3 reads TGTGCCAGCAGTGTGGGGACTATGGCGGGGGGGAGCACAGATACGCAGTATTTT.

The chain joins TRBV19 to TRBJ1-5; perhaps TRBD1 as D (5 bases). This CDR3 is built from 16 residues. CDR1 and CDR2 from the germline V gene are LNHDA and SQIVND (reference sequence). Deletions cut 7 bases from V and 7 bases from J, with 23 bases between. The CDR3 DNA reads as TGTGCCAGTACCCCACTTCCGGGACTCCGTAACCAGCCCCAGCATTTT. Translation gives CASTPLPGLRNQPQHF.

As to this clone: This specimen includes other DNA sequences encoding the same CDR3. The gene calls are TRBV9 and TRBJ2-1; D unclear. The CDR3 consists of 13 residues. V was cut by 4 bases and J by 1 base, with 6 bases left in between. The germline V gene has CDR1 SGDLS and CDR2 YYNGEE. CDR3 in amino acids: CASSPRSYNEQFF. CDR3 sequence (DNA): TGTGCCAGCAGCCCCCGGTCCTACAATGAGCAGTTCTTC.

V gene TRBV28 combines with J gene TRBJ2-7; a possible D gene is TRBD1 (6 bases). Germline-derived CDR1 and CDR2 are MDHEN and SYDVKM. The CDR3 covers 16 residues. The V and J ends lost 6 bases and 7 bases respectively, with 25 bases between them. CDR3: CASRGSTGTPREEQYF. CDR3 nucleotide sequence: TGTGCCAGCAGGGGCTCTACCGGGACACCGAGAGAGGAGCAGTACTTC.